This is a list of T cell receptor beta chains from one sample in a study of beta chain features in type 1 diabetes. TCRdb keeps only in-frame clones here, not all; method: immunoSEQ multiplex PCR. The repertoire consists of around 330,000 clones, with around 10% occurring once and the leading ten covering 0.015%. Sequences were obtained from naive CD4+ T cells from blood. These receptors were taken from a woman in her thirties in good health. CDR3s include the opening cysteine and the closing phenylalanine or tryptophan. Fields, in order: J gene, clone size, V gene, CDR3 protein. Clone size, where shown, is once, few, many, or a class for clones that have expanded.

>TRBJ2-3|few|TRBV19
CASSTAGGSDTQYF
>TRBJ2-5|few|TRBV7-9
CASSLDSWETQYF
>TRBJ2-7|few|TRBV13
CASSLAGTKNEQYF
>TRBJ2-1|few|TRBV11-3
CASSLRRGEQFF
>TRBJ2-7|few|TRBV7-2
CASSPQGAGTHF
>TRBJ1-5|few|TRBV30
CAWSADSNNQPQHF
>TRBJ2-1|few|TRBV28
CASSPDIISYNEQFF
>TRBJ1-1|few|TRBV27
CASSILQGRDTEAFF
>TRBJ2-3|.|TRBV27
CASSLFGTSGTDTQYF
>TRBJ2-5|few|TRBV10-2
CASSGTAAETQYF
>TRBJ2-3|.|TRBV5-8
CASSLPGGSTDTQYF
>TRBJ2-3|.|TRBV7-9
CASSYTGQGAKDTQYF
>TRBJ2-1|.|TRBV7-6
CASSQRSGQYNEQFF
>TRBJ1-2|.|TRBV4-3
CASSRRQGARGYTF
>TRBJ2-3|.|TRBV9
CASSVWTSGRTDTQYF
>TRBJ2-3|.|TRBV29-1
CSVGLAGGSTDTQYF
>TRBJ2-6|few|TRBV28
CASSRRTGVLGANVLTF
>TRBJ2-2|few|TRBV18
CASSPEFGWTGELFF
>TRBJ2-5|.|TRBV6-4
CARGQGARETQYF
>TRBJ2-3|few|TRBV6-4
CASSPRTGSTDTQYF
>TRBJ2-7|.|TRBV7-2
CASSFGQGVSYEQYF
>TRBJ2-1|.|TRBV7-3
CASSGTSGYNEQFF
>TRBJ2-5|few|TRBV9
CASSVGAGTETQYF
>TRBJ2-3|few|TRBV29-1
CSVDRTVASTDTQYF
>TRBJ1-1|.|TRBV19
CASSTTGAPTEAFF
>TRBJ2-5|few|TRBV7-2
CASSFGQGGRETQYF
>TRBJ2-3|.|TRBV6-5
CASSETSGRGDTQYF
>TRBJ2-5|.|TRBV7-2
CAISKSRGPVSETQYF
>TRBJ1-5|.|TRBV19
CASSIEGGNQPQHF
>TRBJ2-1|few|TRBV19
CASTGIRNEQFF
>TRBJ2-1|few|TRBV7-2
CASRLTSGRVHEQFF
>TRBJ2-7|.|TRBV5-1
CASSRREGYEQYF
>TRBJ2-1|.|TRBV6-4
CASSVAGAGLHEQFF
>TRBJ2-1|few|TRBV2
CASTELAASYNEQFF
>TRBJ2-1|.|TRBV7-9
CASSLDGGEQFF
>TRBJ2-7|few|TRBV28
CASSTFYEQYF
>TRBJ2-1|.|TRBV6-5
CASSYSQGKVNEQFF
>TRBJ2-3|.|TRBV9
CASSETSGGLNTDTQYF
>TRBJ1-5|.|TRBV7-2
CASSLAGRGNQPQHF
>TRBJ2-1|.|TRBV28
CASSPQWEGRYNEQFF
>TRBJ2-7|many|TRBV19
CASRGIYEQYF
>TRBJ2-1|.|TRBV28
CASSYPSYNEQFF
>TRBJ2-1|.|TRBV11-1
CASSPWSASSYNEQFF
>TRBJ1-2|.|TRBV25-1
CASSEYEGVRGRYGYTF
>TRBJ2-6|.|TRBV7-3
CASSLRETGANVLTF
>TRBJ2-5|few|TRBV5-4
CASSSGTRQETQYF
>TRBJ2-7|.|TRBV7-2
CASSLVAGVGGEQYF
>TRBJ2-3|few|TRBV18
CASSPARREGHTDTQYF
>TRBJ2-1|few|TRBV5-1
CASSFLATRGNEQFF
>TRBJ1-2|few|TRBV30
CAWSRQASNYGYTF
>TRBJ2-7|.|TRBV10-3
CAIGSGTSGYEQYF
>TRBJ2-2|few|TRBV30
CAWSLTATTGELFF
>TRBJ2-1|.|TRBV5-4
CASSLAGGPDGEQFF
>TRBJ2-1|.|TRBV5-4
CASSLVAGDYYNEQFF
>TRBJ2-1|.|TRBV7-2
CASSSGTSGYNEQFF
>TRBJ2-7|few|TRBV7-2
CASSSWDRPYEQYF
>TRBJ2-3|.|TRBV6-6
CATTGQGTEDTQYF
>TRBJ2-1|.|TRBV7-3
CASSIALAGGPHEQFF
>TRBJ1-5|few|TRBV4-2
CASSQSWTGGYQPQHF
>TRBJ2-1|.|TRBV7-3
CASSITGGNEQFF